This TCR beta chain was retrieved from a study of blood T cell repertoires in COVID-19. Sequencing used immunoSEQ multiplex PCR; TCRdb keeps in-frame clones, though not all of them. Of 260,000 or so clones listed, roughly 90% were seen once; the top ten hold 9% to 9.5%. The sequence came from a man aged 18 to 35 with active or convalescent COVID-19. The specimen was peripheral blood.

Here the CDR3 reads CASKRGGSPLHF. CDR3 DNA: TGTGCCAGTAAAAGGGGTGGTTCACCCCTCCACTTT. The chain joins TRBV19 to TRBJ1-6; D is perhaps TRBD1 (5 bases). Germline CDR1 LNHDA, CDR2 SQIVND (reference sequence). The CDR3 loop spans 12 amino acids. With 7 bases removed from V and 9 bases from J, the gap between germline ends came to 10 bases.